The sequence of this TCR beta chain was determined in a study of PD-1 blockade in classical Hodgkin lymphoma. Findings and caveats of the study: Baseline diversity resembling that of newly diagnosed patients was seen in complete responders. Patients who initiated nivolumab within 1 year of ASCT were excluded.

Autologous stem cell transplantation was followed by relapse in every patient, and brentuximab vedotin exposure varied. CDR1 and CDR2 from the germline V gene are ENHRY and SYGVKD. The CDR3 spans 17 residues. Deletions cut 2 bases from V and 4 bases from J, with 17 bases between. Clones were sequenced by immunoSEQ multiplex PCR, and TCRdb holds only the in-frame ones, with some missing. The data contain around 42,000 clones, about 72% of them singletons. This clone was recorded only once. Its antigen is not identified. The sample was peripheral blood mononuclear cells (PBMCs), taken at baseline. The chain couples TRBV10-3 to TRBJ2-2; the D is unclear. This TCR was recovered from a human donor with classical Hodgkin lymphoma. CDR3 DNA sequence: TGTGCCATCAGTGAGCCCAAAGTAGAGAGAGGCACCGGGGAGCTGTTTTTT. As protein: CAISEPKVERGTGELFF.